A single sample is the source of the 26 T cell receptor beta chains below, sequenced in a study of blood T cell repertoires in COVID-19. TCRdb's table, derived via immunoSEQ multiplex PCR, lists solely in-frame clones and lacks some. The data hold 95,000 to 120,000 clones, with 80% to 90% observed a single time. The material sequenced was peripheral blood. The receptors derive from a human donor in a cohort sampled during active COVID-19.

The chain joins TRBV6-5 to TRBJ1-6; TRBD1 matches 8 bases. The V gene's germline CDR1 is MNHEY and CDR2 SVGAGI. V shed 7 bases and J 7 bases; nucleotides not matched to a gene: 9. The CDR3 consists of 15 residues. This CDR3 reads CASTRDRGGNSPLHF. Written as DNA, the CDR3 is TGTGCCAGCACCAGAGACAGGGGAGGAAATTCACCCCTCCACTTT.

The chain links TRBV6-4 to TRBJ2-3; D not resolved. This CDR3 contains 20 residues. V was pared by 2 bases and J by 2 bases, with 26 bases between. Germline loops: CDR1 MRHNA, CDR2 SNTAGT. DNA of the CDR3: TGTGCCAGCAGTGACCCTTCCCCGAGGCTTATAAGACTCTACACAGATACGCAGTATTTT. Protein: CASSDPSPRLIRLYTDTQYF.

The chain has TRBV14 and TRBJ2-1, with TRBD2 matching over 10 bases. CDR3 length: 12 amino acids. CDR1 is SGHDN, CDR2 FVKESK, per germline. V trimming: 4 bases; J trimming: 13 bases; junction bases outside the gene matches: 4. CDR3 nucleotides: TGTGCCAGCAGCCCGAGCGGGAGGGTACAGTTCTTC. Its protein product is CASSPSGRVQFF.

The J gene is TRBJ2-7, the V gene TRBV6-4; 7 bases are a match to TRBD2. The CDR3 is 12 residues long. J lost 1 base, V lost 10 bases, and 4 bases had no gene match. CDR1 and CDR2 (germline): MRHNA, SNTAGT. Here the CDR3 reads CANRGDSYEQYF. For the CDR3, the DNA is TGTGCCAATCGGGGGGATTCCTACGAGCAGTACTTC.

CDR3 DNA: TGTGCCAGCAGCCCCCGACAGGGGGTGCGTTCGGACACTGAAGCTTTCTTT. Amino acids: CASSPRQGVRSDTEAFF. The rearrangement links TRBV7-2 to TRBJ1-1; 9 nucleotides match TRBD1. This CDR3 region has 17 residues. Looked up from germline, CDR1 is SGHTA and CDR2 is FQGNSA. J lost 3 bases, V lost 5 bases, and 13 bases had no gene match.

The rearrangement uses TRBV5-8 and TRBJ2-7, with 7 bases fitting TRBD2. V was clipped by 5 bases and J by 0 bases; unmatched bases: 8. This CDR3 is built from 15 residues. The germline gives CDR1 SGHTS, CDR2 YDEGEE. The DNA for the CDR3 is TGTGCCAGCAGAGTTAGCGGGCAAGTCTCCTACGAGCAGTACTTC. It translates to CASRVSGQVSYEQYF.

The chain links TRBV5-8 to TRBJ2-2; a weak D match, TRBD1 (6 bases). CDR3 length: 15 amino acids. Per germline, CDR1 SGHTS and CDR2 YDEGEE. V lost 4 bases and J 5 bases, leaving 15 bases between the germline ends. CDR3 loop: CASSTAPRGTGELFF. Here the CDR3 DNA reads TGTGCCAGCAGCACGGCACCAAGGGGGACCGGGGAGCTGTTTTTT.

This clone was seen once. The V and J genes are TRBV10-3 and TRBJ2-3; D possibly corresponds to TRBD1 (6 bases). Between the trimmed V and J ends, which lost 8 bases and 2 bases, there was a span of 14 bases. Germline CDR1 ENHRY, CDR2 SYGVKD. This CDR3 has 14 residues. In DNA form, the CDR3 reads TGTGCCATCTCTGGCAGGGGTAACACAGATACGCAGTATTTT. It is translated as CAISGRGNTDTQYF.

Note on this clone: In the same sample, other DNA sequences code for this CDR3. The chain carries TRBV6-5 and TRBJ2-7, with a weak D call TRBD1 (6 bases). Germline V gene lookup returns CDR1 MNHEY and CDR2 SVGAGI. The CDR3 totals 13 residues. V was pared by 7 bases and J by 0 bases, with 10 bases between. CDR3 loop: CASTGQISYEQYF. CDR3 nucleotides: TGTGCCAGCACCGGACAGATCTCCTACGAGCAGTACTTC.

Only one count was recorded for this clone. The chain carries TRBV6-5 and TRBJ2-3; 11 nucleotides align to TRBD2. V shed 2 bases and J 3 bases; nucleotides not matched to a gene: 4. The CDR3 runs 16 residues. Germline V gives CDR1 MNHEY, CDR2 SVGAGI. CDR3 in DNA: TGTGCCAGCAGTTACGGGGGGACTAGCGGAACAGATACGCAGTATTTT. It translates to CASSYGGTSGTDTQYF.

The chain carries TRBV15 and TRBJ2-5; 7 nucleotides line up with TRBD1. Trimming took 3 bases from V and 4 from J; bases not matched to a gene: 8. CDR1 and CDR2 (germline): LNHNV, YYDKDF (reference sequence). The CDR3 is 15 amino acids. The CDR3 loop is CATSSPDRQRETQYF. The DNA for the CDR3 is TGTGCCACCAGCAGTCCGGACAGGCAGAGAGAGACCCAGTACTTC.

This chain connects TRBV5-5 to TRBJ2-3, with 8 bases that match TRBD1. V was pared by 3 bases and J by 6 bases, with 12 bases of the junction left unmatched. The CDR3 contains 16 residues. CDR1 and CDR2 (germline): SGHKS, YYEKEE (reference sequence). CDR3 sequence (DNA): TGTGCCAGCAGCTCCCCGGGACAGGCGATGGGGGATACGCAGTATTTT. Its translation: CASSSPGQAMGDTQYF.

This clone is a singleton in its sample. V usage is TRBV4-1 and J usage is TRBJ1-2; TRBD1 matches 9 bases. The V segment lost 2 bases and the J segment 3 bases; nucleotides outside the gene matches: 4. Looked up from germline, CDR1 is MGHRA and CDR2 is YSYEKL. The CDR3 has 15 residues. The CDR3 here is CASSQYTGGHYGYTF. The CDR3 nucleotides are TGCGCCAGCAGCCAATATACAGGGGGCCACTATGGCTACACCTTC.

The rearrangement uses TRBV7-2 and TRBJ2-7; 10 bases match TRBD2. This CDR3 is 15 amino acids long. Germline values: CDR1 SGHTA, CDR2 FQGNSA. The V segment lost 4 bases and the J segment 3 bases; nucleotides outside the gene matches: 6. This CDR3 is CASSSTSGTYYEQYF. The CDR3 coding sequence is TGTGCCAGCAGCTCCACTAGCGGGACTTACTACGAGCAGTACTTC.

This clone was observed a single time. For the CDR3, the DNA is TGTGCCAGCAGCAGACAGGGAGTAACTGAAGCTTTCTTT. Encoded protein: CASSRQGVTEAFF. The chain carries TRBV5-6 and TRBJ1-1; 7 bases fit TRBD1. The trim removed 4 bases at V and 5 bases at J, leaving 5 bases unmatched. The CDR3 spans 13 residues. Looked up from germline, CDR1 is SGHDT and CDR2 is YYEEEE.

Notes on this clone: Sequence at one end of the junction differs from germline and may be a read error. Other DNA sequences within the sample encode an identical CDR3. The chain employs TRBV19 and TRBJ2-2; 13 nucleotides match TRBD2. Germline CDR1 reads LNHDA; CDR2 reads SQIVND (reference sequence). The CDR3 totals 17 residues. Here the CDR3 reads CASSTRLAGGNTGELFF. CDR3 nucleotides: TGTGCTAGTAGTACCAGACTAGCGGGGGGAAACACCGGGGAGCTGTTTTTT.

The J gene is TRBJ1-2, the V gene TRBV15, with 7 bases lining up with TRBD1. This CDR3 region has 16 residues. Trimming removed 0 bases from V and 3 bases from J; junction bases left unmatched: 7. CDR1 and CDR2 from the germline V gene are LNHNV and YYDKDF (reference sequence). CDR3 amino acids: CATSRDRGGADYGYTF. The CDR3, as DNA: TGTGCCACCAGCAGAGATCGAGGGGGCGCCGACTATGGCTACACCTTC.

The chain uses TRBV5-1 and TRBJ1-1, with 8 bases identical to TRBD1. Per the germline V gene, CDR1 is SGHRS and CDR2 is YFSETQ. There are 15 residues in the CDR3. V shed 5 bases and J 1 base; nucleotides not matched to a gene: 7. CDR3 amino acids: CASRKVTGGNTEAFF. The CDR3, as DNA: TGCGCCAGCAGAAAGGTAACAGGGGGGAACACTGAAGCTTTCTTT.

This clone has just one count. This sequence joins TRBV5-1 and TRBJ1-1; D is ambiguous. V was clipped by 4 bases and J by 0 bases, with 10 bases between them. The length of the CDR3 is 14 residues. Per germline, CDR1 SGHRS and CDR2 YFSETQ. CDR3 DNA sequence: TGCGCCAGCAGCCCCGCGGCAGTGAACACTGAAGCTTTCTTT. The encoded protein is CASSPAAVNTEAFF.

This chain uses TRBV27 with TRBJ2-7; 11 nucleotides align to TRBD1. The CDR3 contains 15 residues. The V segment lost 6 bases and the J segment 2 bases; nucleotides outside the gene matches: 6. Germline CDR1 and CDR2: MNHEY and SMNVEV (reference sequence). This chain's CDR3 is CASSAGQGETYEQYF. The CDR3 coding sequence is TGTGCCAGCAGCGCGGGACAGGGGGAGACCTACGAGCAGTACTTC.

V gene TRBV5-1 combines with J gene TRBJ2-3; D is unclear. With 4 bases removed from V and 6 bases from J, the gap between germline ends came to 15 bases. The CDR3 is 14 residues long. CDR1 SGHRS and CDR2 YFSETQ come from the germline V gene. The CDR3 loop reads CASSLPDSVDTQYF. The CDR3 bases are TGCGCCAGCAGCCTGCCCGACTCGGTGGATACGCAGTATTTT.

This clone was seen once. The chain recombines TRBV6-5 with TRBJ2-7; a weak D match, TRBD2 (5 bases). The CDR3 spans 15 residues. V lost 7 bases, J lost 3 bases, and 19 bases lay in between. Germline V gives CDR1 MNHEY, CDR2 SVGAGI. The CDR3 protein is CASTEGSAGLYEQYF. CDR3 in DNA: TGTGCCAGCACCGAGGGCAGTGCGGGTCTCTACGAGCAGTACTTC.

The chain couples TRBV5-1 to TRBJ2-7, with 11 bases that match TRBD2. The CDR3 sequence is 14 residues long. The germline gives CDR1 SGHRS, CDR2 YFSETQ. J lost 7 bases, V lost 1 base, and 4 bases had no gene match. Here the CDR3 reads CASSLSASGGEQYF. In DNA, the CDR3 is TGCGCCAGCAGCTTGTCGGCTAGCGGGGGGGAGCAGTACTTC.

V usage is TRBV19 and J usage is TRBJ1-1; D might be TRBD1 (5 bases). The CDR3 sequence is 14 residues long. V was pared by 5 bases and J by 6 bases, with 16 bases between. CDR1 and CDR2 from the germline V gene are LNHDA and SQIVND (reference sequence). As DNA, the CDR3 is TGTGCCAGTAGTGGGCGGGGCGGAATGGCTGAAGCTTTCTTT. Its translation is CASSGRGGMAEAFF.

V and J are TRBV11-2 and TRBJ1-1, with 8 bases fitting TRBD1. The CDR3 has 15 residues. The germline gives CDR1 SGHAT, CDR2 FQNNGV. The ends lost 1 base at V and 11 bases at J; junction bases unmatched: 12. The CDR3 sequence: CASSLALGQVVAAFF. The CDR3 nucleotides read TGTGCCAGCAGCTTAGCCTTGGGACAGGTGGTGGCTGCTTTCTTT.

V and J are TRBV10-1 and TRBJ2-4; the D gene is possibly TRBD1 (5 bases). V gave up 2 bases and J gave up 7 bases, with 15 bases separating them. The CDR3 spans 15 residues. The germline V gene has CDR1 WNHNN and CDR2 SYGVQD (reference sequence). In DNA, the CDR3 is TGCGCCAGCAGTGAGGGCAGGGCGGTGGGCAACATTCAGTACTTC. As protein: CASSEGRAVGNIQYF.